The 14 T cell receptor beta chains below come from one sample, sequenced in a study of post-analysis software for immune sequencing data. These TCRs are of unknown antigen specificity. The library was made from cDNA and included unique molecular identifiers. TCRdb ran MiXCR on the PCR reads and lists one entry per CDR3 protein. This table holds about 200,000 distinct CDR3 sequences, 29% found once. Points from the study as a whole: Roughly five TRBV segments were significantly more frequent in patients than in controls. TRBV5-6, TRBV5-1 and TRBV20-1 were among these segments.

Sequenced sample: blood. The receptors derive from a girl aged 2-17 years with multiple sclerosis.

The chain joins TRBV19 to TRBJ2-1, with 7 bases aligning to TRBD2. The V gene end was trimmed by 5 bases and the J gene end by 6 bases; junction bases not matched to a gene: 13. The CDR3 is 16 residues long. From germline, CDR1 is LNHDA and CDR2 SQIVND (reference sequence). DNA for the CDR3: TGTGCCAGTAGTCCCCTCAGGAGGGAGGGCCCCAATGAGCAGTTCTTC. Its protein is CASSPLRREGPNEQFF.

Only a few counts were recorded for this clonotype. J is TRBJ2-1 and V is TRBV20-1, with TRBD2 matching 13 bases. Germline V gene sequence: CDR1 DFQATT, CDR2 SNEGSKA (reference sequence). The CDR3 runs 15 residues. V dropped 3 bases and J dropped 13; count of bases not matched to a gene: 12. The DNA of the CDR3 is TGCAGTGCTAGGAGACTAGCGGGAGGCCTCAGTCTCCAGTTCTTC. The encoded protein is CSARRLAGGLSLQFF.

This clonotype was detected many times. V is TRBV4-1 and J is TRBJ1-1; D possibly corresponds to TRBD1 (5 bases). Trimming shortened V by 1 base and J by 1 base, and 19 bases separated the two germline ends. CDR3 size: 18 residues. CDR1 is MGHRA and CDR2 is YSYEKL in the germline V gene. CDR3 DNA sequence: TGCGCCAGCAGCCAAGTCCTCTCGATGGGGCGGGCGAACACTGAAGCTTTCTTT. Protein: CASSQVLSMGRANTEAFF.

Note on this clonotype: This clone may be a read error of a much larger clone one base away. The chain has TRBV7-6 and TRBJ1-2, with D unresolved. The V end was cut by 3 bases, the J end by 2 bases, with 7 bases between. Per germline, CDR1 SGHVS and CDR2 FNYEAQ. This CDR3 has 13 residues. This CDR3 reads CASSFSENYGYTF. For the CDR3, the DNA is TGTGCCAGCAGCTTCTCAGAAAACTATGGCTACACCTTC.

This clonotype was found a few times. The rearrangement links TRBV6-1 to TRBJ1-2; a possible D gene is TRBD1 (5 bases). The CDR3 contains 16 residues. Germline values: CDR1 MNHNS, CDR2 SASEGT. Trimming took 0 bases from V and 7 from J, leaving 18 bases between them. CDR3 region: CASSEALSGVAGGYTF. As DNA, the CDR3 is TGTGCCAGCAGTGAAGCGCTTTCGGGGGTGGCCGGTGGCTACACCTTC.

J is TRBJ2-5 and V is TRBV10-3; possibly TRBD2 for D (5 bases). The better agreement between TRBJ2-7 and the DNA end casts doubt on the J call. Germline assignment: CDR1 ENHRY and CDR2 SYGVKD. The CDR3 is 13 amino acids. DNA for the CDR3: TGTGCCATCAGTGGAGGGATCGTCTACGAGCAGTACTTC. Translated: CAISGGIVYEQYF.

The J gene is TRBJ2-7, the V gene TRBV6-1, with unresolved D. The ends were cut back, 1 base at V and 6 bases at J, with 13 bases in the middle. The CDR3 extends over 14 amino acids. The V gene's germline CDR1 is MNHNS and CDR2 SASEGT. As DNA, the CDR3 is TGTGCCAGCAGTGAAGGGTATTGGGCAACCGAGCAGTACTTC. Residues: CASSEGYWATEQYF.

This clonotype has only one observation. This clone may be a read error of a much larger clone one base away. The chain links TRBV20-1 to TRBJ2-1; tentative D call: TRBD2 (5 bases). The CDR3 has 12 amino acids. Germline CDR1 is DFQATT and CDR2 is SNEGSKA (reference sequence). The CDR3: CGARRQDNEQFF. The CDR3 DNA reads TGCGGTGCTAGGAGGCAAGACAATGAGCAGTTCTTC.

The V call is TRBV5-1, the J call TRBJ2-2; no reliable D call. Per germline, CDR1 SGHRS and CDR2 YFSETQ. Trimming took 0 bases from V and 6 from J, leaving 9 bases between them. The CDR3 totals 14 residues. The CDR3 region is CASSLDLFAGELFF. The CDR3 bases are TGCGCCAGCAGCTTGGACCTTTTCGCCGGGGAGCTGTTTTTT.

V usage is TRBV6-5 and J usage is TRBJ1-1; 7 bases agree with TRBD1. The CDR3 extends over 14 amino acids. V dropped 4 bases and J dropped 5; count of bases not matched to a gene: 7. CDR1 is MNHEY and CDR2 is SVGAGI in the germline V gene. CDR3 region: CASSWSTGSTEAFF. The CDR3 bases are TGTGCCAGCAGTTGGTCGACAGGGTCGACTGAAGCTTTCTTT.

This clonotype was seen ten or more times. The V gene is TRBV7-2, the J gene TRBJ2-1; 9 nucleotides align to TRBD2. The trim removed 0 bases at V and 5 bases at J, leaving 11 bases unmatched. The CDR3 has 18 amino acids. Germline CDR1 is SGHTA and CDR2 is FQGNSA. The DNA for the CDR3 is TGTGCCAGCAGCTTAGCCCCCCCGTGGCGGGAGGGGAACAATGAGCAGTTCTTC. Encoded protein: CASSLAPPWREGNNEQFF.

The CDR3 sequence: CASSLGLGGSWGEQYF. CDR3 coding DNA: TGCGCCAGCAGCTTGGGGTTAGGGGGGAGCTGGGGTGAGCAGTACTTC. The gene calls are TRBV5-1 and TRBJ2-7; either TRBD1 or TRBD2 may fit D (6 bases each). The CDR3 sequence is 16 residues long. Trimming removed 0 bases at V and 7 bases at J, with 20 bases between. Germline CDR1 and CDR2: SGHRS and YFSETQ.

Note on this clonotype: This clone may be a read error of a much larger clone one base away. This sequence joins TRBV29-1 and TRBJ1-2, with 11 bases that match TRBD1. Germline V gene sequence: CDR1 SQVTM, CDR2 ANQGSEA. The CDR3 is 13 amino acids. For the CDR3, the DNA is TGCAGCGTTAGGACAGGGGGCGTCTATGGCCACACCTTC. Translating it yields CSVRTGGVYGHTF.

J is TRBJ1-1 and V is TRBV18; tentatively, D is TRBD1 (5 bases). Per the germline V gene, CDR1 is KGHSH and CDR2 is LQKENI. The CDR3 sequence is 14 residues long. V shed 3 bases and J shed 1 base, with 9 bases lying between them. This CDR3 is CASSPGQTNTEAFF. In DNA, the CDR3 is TGTGCCAGCTCACCGGGGCAGACGAACACTGAAGCTTTCTTT.